The subject of this entry is one T cell receptor (beta chain). The record originates from a study of T cell changes during pregnancy in multiple sclerosis. Some clones are missing from TCRdb's copy, which holds only in-frame ones; the method was immunoSEQ multiplex PCR. This sample yields roughly 32,000 clones, of which roughly 90% are seen a single time; approximately 3.3% belongs to the top ten. This CDR3 is built from 13 residues. With 3 bases clipped from V and 7 bases from J, the junction kept 5 bases outside the gene matches. Germline CDR1 reads SGDLS; CDR2 reads YYNGEE. The chain couples TRBV9 to TRBJ1-2; the match to TRBD1 covers 8 bases. This specimen was CD8+ T cells from peripheral blood mononuclear cells, taken in the third trimester of pregnancy. The TCR sequence derives from a female donor with multiple sclerosis, enrolled in a pregnancy study. Here the CDR3 DNA reads TGTGCCAGCAGCGCCCGACAGGGGAGTGGCTACACCTTC. Amino acid sequence: CASSARQGSGYTF.